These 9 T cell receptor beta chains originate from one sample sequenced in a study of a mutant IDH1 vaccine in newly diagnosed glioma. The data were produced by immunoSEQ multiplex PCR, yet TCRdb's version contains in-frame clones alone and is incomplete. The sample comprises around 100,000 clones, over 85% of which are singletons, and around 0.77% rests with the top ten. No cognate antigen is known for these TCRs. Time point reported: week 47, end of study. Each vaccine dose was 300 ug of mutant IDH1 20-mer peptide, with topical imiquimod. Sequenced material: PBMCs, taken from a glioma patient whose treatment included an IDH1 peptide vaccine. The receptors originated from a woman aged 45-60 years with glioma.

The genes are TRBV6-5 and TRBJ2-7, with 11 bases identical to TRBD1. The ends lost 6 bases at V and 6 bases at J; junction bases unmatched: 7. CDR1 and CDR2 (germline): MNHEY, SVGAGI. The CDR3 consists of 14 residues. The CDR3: CASSYGQGALEQYF. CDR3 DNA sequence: TGTGCCAGCAGCTATGGACAGGGGGCTCTCGAGCAGTACTTC.

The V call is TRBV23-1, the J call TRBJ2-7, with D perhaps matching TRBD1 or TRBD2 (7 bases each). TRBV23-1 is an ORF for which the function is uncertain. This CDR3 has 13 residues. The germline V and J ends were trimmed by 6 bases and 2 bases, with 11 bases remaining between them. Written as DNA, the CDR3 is TGCGCCAGCAGCCAGGGGGGGACCTACGAGCAGTACTTC. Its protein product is CASSQGGTYEQYF.

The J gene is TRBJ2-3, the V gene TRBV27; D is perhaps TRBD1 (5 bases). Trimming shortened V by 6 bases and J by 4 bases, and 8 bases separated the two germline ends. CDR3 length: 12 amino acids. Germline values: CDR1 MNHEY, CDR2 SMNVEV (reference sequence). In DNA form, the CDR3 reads TGTGCCAGCAGGTTCAGGGCAGATACGCAGTATTTT. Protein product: CASRFRADTQYF.

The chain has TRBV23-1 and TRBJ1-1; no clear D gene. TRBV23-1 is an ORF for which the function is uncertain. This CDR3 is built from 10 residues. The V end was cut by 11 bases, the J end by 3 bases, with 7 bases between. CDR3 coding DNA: TGCGCCGGGATACACACTGAAGCTTTCTTT. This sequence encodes CAGIHTEAFF.

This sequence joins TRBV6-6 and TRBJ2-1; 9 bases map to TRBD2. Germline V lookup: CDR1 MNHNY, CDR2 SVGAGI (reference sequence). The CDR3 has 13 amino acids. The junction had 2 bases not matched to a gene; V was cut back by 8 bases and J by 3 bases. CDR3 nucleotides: TGTGCCAGCCGGACTAGCGACTACAATGAGCAGTTCTTC. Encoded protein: CASRTSDYNEQFF.

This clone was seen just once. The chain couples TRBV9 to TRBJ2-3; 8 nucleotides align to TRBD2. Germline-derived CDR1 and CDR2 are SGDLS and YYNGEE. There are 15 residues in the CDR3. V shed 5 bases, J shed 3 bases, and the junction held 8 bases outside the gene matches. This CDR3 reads CASRLGLARTDTQYF. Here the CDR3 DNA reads TGTGCCAGCAGACTCGGACTAGCTCGAACAGATACGCAGTATTTT.

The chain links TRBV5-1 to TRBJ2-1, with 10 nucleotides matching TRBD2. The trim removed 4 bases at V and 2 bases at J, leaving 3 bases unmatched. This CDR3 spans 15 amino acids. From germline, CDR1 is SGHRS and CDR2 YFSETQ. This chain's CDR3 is CASSRGLAAYNEQFF. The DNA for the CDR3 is TGCGCCAGCAGCCGCGGACTAGCGGCCTACAATGAGCAGTTCTTC.

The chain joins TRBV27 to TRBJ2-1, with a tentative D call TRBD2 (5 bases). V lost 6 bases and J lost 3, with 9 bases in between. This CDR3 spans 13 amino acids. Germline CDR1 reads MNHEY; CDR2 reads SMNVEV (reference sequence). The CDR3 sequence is CASRIRGYNEQFF. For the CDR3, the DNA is TGTGCCAGCAGGATCCGGGGCTACAATGAGCAGTTCTTC.

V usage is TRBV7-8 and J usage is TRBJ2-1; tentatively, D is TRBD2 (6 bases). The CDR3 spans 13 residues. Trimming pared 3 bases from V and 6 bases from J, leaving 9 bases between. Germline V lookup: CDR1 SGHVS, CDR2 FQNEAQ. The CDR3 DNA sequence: TGTGCCAGCAGCTTCCGCGGGGCCAATGAGCAGTTCTTC. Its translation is CASSFRGANEQFF. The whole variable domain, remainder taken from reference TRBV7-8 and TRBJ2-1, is GAGVSQSPRYKVAKRGQDVALRCDPISGHVSLFWYQQALGQGPEFLTYFQNEAQLDKSGLPSDRFFAERPEGSVSTLKIQRTQQEDSAVYLCASSFRGANEQFFGPGTRLTVL.